This TCR beta chain derives from a study of cytomegalovirus exposure and HLA in healthy donors listed by TCRdb under 2017. Notes on the research overall: An earlier analysis of around 600 of the donors reported 250 to 350 Gb of sequence data and roughly 100 million unique TCR beta sequences from about 179 million T cells. A separate validation cohort of about 110 different subjects was used in addition to the 666-subject first cohort. Because of strong linkage in the cohort, roughly five DR-DQ haplotypes were treated as single units for association and clustering. HLA typing covered class I and class II loci at four-digit resolution. An earlier analysis of approximately 630 of the donors applied high-throughput TCR beta sequencing to assess whether each TCR beta V gene segment acted as functional or pseudogenic. Approximately 300 gigabases of sequencing data and roughly 80 million unique TCR sequences made up an early release that covered around 640 HLA-typed donors. The study combined high-throughput TCR immunosequencing, statistical association of individual TCRs with disease status, and machine learning to predict cytomegalovirus infection status. Every repertoire in the discovery cohort had been generated on one and the same sequencing platform. Typing coverage differed by locus: A, B, C, DRB1 and DQB1 were typed in roughly 629-630 donors, DQA1 in 500 to 550, DPA1 in over 600, and DPB1 in approximately 450. A later genetic analysis used genome-wide SNP genotypes for about 65% of the roughly 700 donors, treating that subset as a discovery cohort. Donor age, sex, ethnicity and CMV serostatus were collected together with the repertoire data. In a later analysis, previously published TCR beta repertoires from about 640 donors were re-analyzed and high-resolution HLA genotyping was added so that TCR occurrence patterns could be studied. Among the roughly 400 genotyped donors, 75% to 90% belonged to the genetic ancestry cluster associated with self-reported Caucasian donors. The T cell repertoires of 700 or so subjects were profiled by immunosequencing and related to cytomegalovirus serostatus. The study aimed to test whether signatures of past pathogen exposure could be identified by cataloging public T cell receptors. The later analysis used no new phenotypic data to find candidate immune exposures, relying instead on TCR beta sequences and their occurrence across donors. On average, roughly 240,000 unique TCR beta nucleotide sequences were sequenced per donor among roughly 430 genotyped donors of the cohort, with 15% to 20% of those sequences being non-productive. Overall study outcomes, separate from this receptor: In a later analysis, TCR association rates were found to vary across HLA loci, with the most associated TCRs seen for DRB1 alleles and the fewest for HLA-C alleles. Linkage disequilibrium might explain the correlated functional status among segregating V segments, but an unknown experimental factor could not be excluded. The cohort was sequenced for TCR beta chains only, and without alpha or paired-chain data the features that could be detected were limited. Several of the top co-occurrence clusters appeared to be linked to parvovirus B19, influenza, CMV and Epstein-Barr virus, according to a later analysis. Because counts were too low, around 18 rarely observed V segments, including chromosome 9 orphons, were left out of the earlier analysis of 587 of the donors. For the cohort, immune exposure information was limited to CMV serostatus. A further reported finding was that TCR beta sequences accurately predicted the HLA-A and HLA-B alleles for most subjects in the first cohort. In a later genetic analysis, fewer N-insertions in productive TCRs were reported among donors in an Asian-associated ancestry cluster than the approximately 710-donor mean. Broadly in line with IMGT annotations, most TCR beta V segments showed up in productive rearrangements about 87% or about 30% of the time in an earlier analysis of several hundred of the donors. It was suggested by the authors that the approach could potentially be generalized to other disease states and immunological phenotypes. When HLA alleles, especially DR and DQ, strongly co-occurred, attributing TCR associations to individual alleles was difficult. A later analysis found that most CMV-associated TCR beta chains appeared HLA-restricted, with HLA associations seemingly driven largely by CMV exposure. Across donors, most TCR sequences were observed very rarely, whereas some public TCRs were present in many individuals. At a false discovery rate of 0.05, a later analysis linked around 15,000 TCR beta sequences to specific HLA alleles. A later analysis found that HLA-associated TCR beta chains were more clonally expanded and had lower generation probabilities than equally common non-associated chains. HLA typing was unavailable for some donors at each locus, so association tests used only the typed subset. In the study, roughly 160 TCR beta chains were listed as associated with cytomegalovirus. The classifier was reported to diagnose cytomegalovirus status with high specificity and sensitivity in both the original and validation cohorts. A cluster of highly shared sequence variants was judged likely to be a technical artifact of the sequencing pipeline. Sequencing depth was assumed to be roughly uniform across donors in the presence/absence analyses, though that assumption may not hold. Because the 87-base-pair reads could not distinguish some IMGT-functional V segments, including TRBV6-2 and TRBV6-3, those segments were excluded. A few of the identified cytomegalovirus-associated TCR beta chains were confirmed in vitro to be specific for cytomegalovirus antigens. V-gene and J-gene trimming of TCR beta chains was associated with a missense DCLRE1C variant in a later genetic analysis, and the association was replicated in an independent cohort.

Only a few counts were recorded for this clone. What antigen it recognizes has not been identified. Qualities for individual bases were not recorded, and no much larger clone is one base off. Trimming removed 5 bases from V and 3 bases from J; the gene matches leave 7 bases unexplained. The CDR3 goes from the cysteine to the phenylalanine over 15 residues. CDR3 DNA only is kept here, 45 bases in frame from base 1. As encoded in the germline V gene, CDR1 is SGHTA while CDR2 is FQGTGA. In total, 600 or so healthy bone marrow donors made up the cohort. At the time of sampling, all cohort members were nominally healthy, though unrecorded immune exposures were likely present. The donor was CMV seronegative and was included in the group of several hundred seronegative cohort members. Each donor provided a peripheral blood sample, and peripheral blood mononuclear cells were used for TCR beta sequencing. The Qiagen DNeasy Blood Extraction Kit was used to extract genomic DNA from the blood cell samples.

The protocol used for the library was the immunoSEQ multiplex PCR assay. For the multiplex PCR, a mixture combining 60 forward primers for TCR Vbeta segments and 13 reverse primers for TCR Jbeta segments was used. Amplification of the CDR3 region of rearranged TCR beta genes was performed with a multiplex PCR assay on genomic DNA. Amplified TCR beta libraries were sequenced as 87-base-pair reads on the Illumina HiSeq System. In the paper's pipeline: A later analysis tallied roughly 78 million unique TCR beta chains across the 666 repertoires, and around 12 million of those chains were shared by two or more donors. Raw reads were error-corrected and collapsed into unique sequences with a nearest-neighbor algorithm that merged closely related sequences to remove PCR and sequencing errors. CDR3 sequences were aligned to IMGT reference sequences to assign V, D and J gene segments. Each retained sequence needed at least a six-nucleotide match to both a V gene segment and a J gene segment. Rearrangements were classified as productive when the CDR3 lacked stop codons and remained in frame with V and J, and all other rearrangements were classified as non-productive. CDR3 was defined according to IMGT convention as the region running from the second conserved V-encoded cysteine to the conserved J-encoded phenylalanine. The earlier analysis of 500 to 650 of the donors excluded any sequence lacking an unambiguous match to a single V gene segment. An earlier analysis of fewer than 650 of the donors classified V segments as functional when productive rearrangements were above 56.7% and as segregating when the standard deviation between donors was above 5%. A statistical classification framework was built for diagnosing cytomegalovirus status from the catalog of TCR beta chain sequences. In a later analysis, TCR nucleotide sequences were compared against IMGT/GENE-DB human TR gene sequences so that V and J genes could be assigned. The TCRdist pipeline was used in a later analysis to assign CDR3 sequences and most-parsimonious VDJ recombination scenarios. In a later analysis, every TCR beta chain was defined by the combination of its CDR3 amino acid sequence and its V-gene family, and reads without a unique V-gene family were dropped. To address suspected cross-contamination and a sequencing artifact, a later analysis removed several hundred highly shared, low-generation-probability nucleotide sequences. For each public chain, a later analysis derived a clonal expansion index from normalized ranks of inferred template counts within each repertoire. A later analysis computed generation probabilities with a VDJ recombination model fitted to out-of-frame rearrangements, and checked the results against IGoR. A later analysis scored TCR-TCR, TCR-HLA and TCR-CMV co-occurrence with hypergeometric tests, applying a repertoire-size bias correction to TCR pairs. To estimate false discovery rates, a later analysis permuted the HLA or CMV assignments 20 times. A later analysis grouped co-occurring TCRs with DBSCAN, adding TCRdist sequence similarity when clustering within HLA-allele-positive subsets. Repertoires with fewer than 30,000 or more than 120,000 public chains, plus five repertoires with anomalous nucleotide sharing, were excluded from co-occurrence clustering. Here the immuneACCESS table is served through TCRdb, limited to in-frame sequences with V and J called. Missing clones are a known gap in these copies; in checked studies unresolved V genes cover under half, and the rest lacks a known reason. V, J and clone size are taken as reported in that table, and D and trimming were inferred from the DNA itself. The sample includes under 95,000 clones, with approximately 7.7% observed a single time. The ten most abundant clones make up roughly 2.1% of the sample.

The TCR was taken from a man in his fifties in good health and CMV-seronegative. The chain was built from TRBV7-3 and TRBJ2-7; 10 junctional bases match TRBD1. What was sequenced was PBMCs. CDR3 region: CASSAGQGGGYEQYF. The DNA sequence is given as TGTGCCAGCAGCGCCGGACAGGGGGGAGGCTACGAGCAGTACTTC.